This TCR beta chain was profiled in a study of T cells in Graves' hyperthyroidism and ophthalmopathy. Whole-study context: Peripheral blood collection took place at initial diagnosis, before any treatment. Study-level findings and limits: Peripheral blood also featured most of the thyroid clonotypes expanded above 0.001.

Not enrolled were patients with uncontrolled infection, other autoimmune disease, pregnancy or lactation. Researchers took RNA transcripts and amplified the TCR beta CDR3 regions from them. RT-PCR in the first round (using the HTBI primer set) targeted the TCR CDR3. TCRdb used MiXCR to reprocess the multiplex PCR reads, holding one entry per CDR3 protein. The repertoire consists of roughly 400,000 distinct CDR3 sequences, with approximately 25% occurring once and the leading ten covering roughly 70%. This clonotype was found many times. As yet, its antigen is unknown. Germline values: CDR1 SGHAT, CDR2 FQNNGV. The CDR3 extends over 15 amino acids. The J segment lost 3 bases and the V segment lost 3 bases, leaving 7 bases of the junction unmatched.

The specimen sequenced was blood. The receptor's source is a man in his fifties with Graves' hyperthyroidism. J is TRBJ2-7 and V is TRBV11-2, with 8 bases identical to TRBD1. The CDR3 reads CASSFRQGTFYEQYF. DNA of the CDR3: TGTGCCAGCAGCTTCCGACAGGGGACCTTCTACGAGCAGTACTTC.